This T cell receptor beta chain was documented in a study of vaccination effects on CD4 cells after COVID-19. Sequencing used immunoSEQ multiplex PCR; TCRdb keeps in-frame clones, though not all of them. The data show 20,000 to 25,000 clones, under 75% seen once. With the ViraFEST assay, the study expanded antigen-specific CD4+ T cells using viral peptide pools, then sequenced them. It was after approximately 11 days of culture that CD4+ T cells were isolated. Neither prior SARS-CoV-2 infection nor positive nucleocapsid antibodies were present in the vaccine recipients. The authors replaced half the medium with IL-2 medium on days 3 and 7. The trim removed 2 bases at V and 6 bases at J, leaving 3 bases unmatched. The length of the CDR3 is 14 residues. The germline V gene encodes CDR1 SGDLS and CDR2 YYNGEE. Concerning this clone itself: Its target is unknown.

Here the sequenced sample was CD4+ T cells from PBMCs cultured with HCoV-NL63 spike peptides, taken before COVID-19 vaccination. This chain links TRBV9 with TRBJ2-2; 8 nucleotides line up with TRBD2. The receptor's source is a human donor who received a COVID-19 vaccine. The CDR3 bases are TGTGCCAGCAGCGTGTCGGGAGGGTCCGGGGAGCTGTTTTTT. Translated, it gives CASSVSGGSGELFF.